One sample yielded the 27 T cell receptor beta chains listed below, sequenced in a study of immune heterogeneity within non-small cell lung tumors. For each sample, template was around 0.55 ug of bulk tumor genomic DNA. Surgery yielded several widely spaced biopsies per primary tumor. Samples came from untreated patients having curative surgery for newly diagnosed non-small cell lung cancer. The TCR beta CDR3 region was amplified by multiplex PCR employing 32 V and 13 J primers. TCRdb redid the calling of the multiplex PCR reads with MiXCR, one entry per CDR3 protein. Counted here are about 4,300 distinct CDR3 sequences, around a fifth occurring once; the ten biggest clones make up about 8%. The sample consisted of lung tumor tissue. These receptors were collected from a man aged 70-80 years with non-small cell lung cancer.

The chain couples TRBV11-2 to TRBJ2-6; D is unclear. Germline V lookup: CDR1 SGHAT, CDR2 FQNNGV. The CDR3 contains 19 residues. V dropped 2 bases and J dropped 1 base, with 18 bases sitting between them. CDR3 in amino acids: CASSLLRVNRFSGANVLTF. CDR3 sequence (DNA): TGTGCCAGCAGCTTATTACGTGTTAATCGTTTTTCTGGGGCCAACGTCCTGACTTTC.

By frequency in the sample, this clonotype is medium-sized. This chain uses TRBV20-1 with TRBJ1-1; TRBD1 is a possible D gene (6 bases). Trimming took 0 bases from V and 4 from J, leaving 9 bases between them. Germline V lookup: CDR1 DFQATT, CDR2 SNEGSKA (reference sequence). This CDR3 contains 13 residues. As DNA, the CDR3 is TGCAGTGCTAGAGATGCCAGGGGCACTGAAGCTTTCTTT. It translates to CSARDARGTEAFF.

This clonotype was detected only once. This sequence joins TRBV27 and TRBJ2-5, with 12 bases identical to TRBD2. V dropped 5 bases and J dropped 1; count of bases not matched to a gene: 5. Germline assignment: CDR1 MNHEY and CDR2 SMNVEV (reference sequence). The CDR3 is made up of 16 amino acids. The DNA of the CDR3 is TGTGCCAGCAGTCCCGGACTAGCGGGGTTCCAAGAGACCCAGTACTTC. Encoded protein: CASSPGLAGFQETQYF.

By sample fraction, this clonotype is medium-sized (0.01 to 0.1%). The V call is TRBV6-1, the J call TRBJ1-6, with D possibly TRBD1 on 6 matching bases. This CDR3 comprises 14 residues. The germline CDR1 and CDR2 sequences are MNHNS and SASEGT. V shed 1 base and J shed 7 bases, with 8 bases lying between them. The CDR3, as DNA: TGTGCCAGCAGTGAAGGGACAGTAAATTCACCCCTCCACTTT. As protein: CASSEGTVNSPLHF.

The V and J genes are TRBV6-2 or TRBV6-3 and TRBJ2-5; 9 nucleotides line up with TRBD1. J lost 5 bases, V lost 6 bases, and 10 bases had no gene match. CDR1 and CDR2 from the germline V gene are MNHEY and SVGEGT. The CDR3 is 15 amino acids. CDR3 sequence: CASRTTGGRWETQYF. Written as DNA, the CDR3 is TGTGCCAGCAGGACCACAGGGGGCCGTTGGGAGACCCAGTACTTC.

The V gene is TRBV20-1, the J gene TRBJ2-3; tentatively, D is TRBD2 (7 bases). CDR3 length: 15 amino acids. Trimming took off 1 base at V and 1 base at J, with 12 bases between the two ends. CDR1 is DFQATT and CDR2 is SNEGSKA in the germline V gene (reference sequence). This CDR3 is CSARGGGLGTDTQYF. The CDR3 DNA follows: TGCAGTGCTAGAGGGGGGGGGCTAGGCACAGATACGCAGTATTTT.

This chain joins TRBV27 and TRBJ2-5, with D perhaps being TRBD1 or TRBD2 (5 bases each). V was clipped by 3 bases and J by 1 base, with 12 bases between them. The CDR3 spans 15 residues. Germline V CDR1 and CDR2: MNHEY, SMNVEV (reference sequence). CDR3 DNA sequence: TGTGCCAGCAGTTTTTGGGGACGCCGCCAAGAGACCCAGTACTTC. Translating gives CASSFWGRRQETQYF.

Only a few counts were recorded for this clonotype. This chain uses TRBV2 with TRBJ1-4; unclear D gene. V dropped 3 bases and J dropped 3 bases, with 17 bases sitting between them. CDR1 is SNHLY, CDR2 FYNNEI, per germline. CDR3 length: 17 amino acids. The CDR3 nucleotides read TGTGCCAGCAGTGATGGGAACGGGGTGCGAGCTAATGAAAAACTGTTTTTT. This sequence encodes CASSDGNGVRANEKLFF.

This CDR3 reads CASSQDGRGGWDTEAFF. CDR3 nucleotides: TGCGCCAGCAGCCAAGATGGGAGGGGAGGGTGGGACACTGAAGCTTTCTTT. The chain uses TRBV4-1 and TRBJ1-1, with D possibly being TRBD1 (5 bases). The CDR3 spans 17 residues. Germline V gene data show CDR1 as MGHRA and CDR2 as YSYEKL. V lost 0 bases, J lost 3 bases, and 17 bases lay in between.

This clonotype is medium-sized. The chain uses TRBV27 and TRBJ2-5; D is ambiguous. This CDR3 contains 13 residues. Germline loops: CDR1 MNHEY, CDR2 SMNVEV (reference sequence). V was clipped by 5 bases and J by 2 bases, with 9 bases between them. CDR3 in DNA: TGTGCCAGCAGTCTCCAGATGCAAGAGACCCAGTACTTC. This codes for CASSLQMQETQYF.

In this sample, this clonotype is medium-sized. The V and J genes are TRBV6-1 and TRBJ1-2; perhaps TRBD1 as D (6 bases). Germline V CDR1 and CDR2: MNHNS, SASEGT. Deletions cut 7 bases from V and 7 bases from J, with 16 bases between. This CDR3 spans 13 amino acids. CDR3 region: CASTGGWGVGYTF. The DNA for the CDR3 is TGTGCCAGCACCGGGGGCTGGGGTGTTGGCTACACCTTC.

This clonotype is labeled as medium-sized. The chain is built from TRBV27 and TRBJ1-6, with TRBD1 matching 7 bases. The CDR3 sequence is 19 residues long. CDR1 MNHEY and CDR2 SMNVEV come from the germline V gene (reference sequence). J was trimmed by 0 bases and V by 4 bases; bases with no gene match: 12. DNA for the CDR3: TGTGCCAGCAGTTACCTTCGGATGGGACAGAGCTCCTATAATTCACCCCTCCACTTT. Protein: CASSYLRMGQSSYNSPLHF.

This clonotype is classed as medium-sized. This chain joins TRBV28 and TRBJ2-5, with D possibly TRBD2 on 5 matching bases. Looked up from germline, CDR1 is MDHEN and CDR2 is SYDVKM. Trimming took 5 bases from V and 8 from J, leaving 36 bases between them. The CDR3 totals 20 residues. The CDR3 here is CASSPRWGAWIGSGKQTQYF. CDR3 bases: TGTGCCAGCAGTCCAAGATGGGGTGCCTGGATTGGGAGCGGTAAACAAACCCAGTACTTC.

The V and J genes are TRBV20-1 and TRBJ1-5; 7 bases match TRBD1. The CDR3 covers 14 residues. Germline CDR1 reads DFQATT; CDR2 reads SNEGSKA (reference sequence). J lost 6 bases, V lost 0 bases, and 5 bases had no gene match. CDR3 in DNA: TGCAGTGCTAGAGAAGAGACAGGGAGTCAGCCCCAGCATTTT. This codes for CSAREETGSQPQHF.

This clonotype was recorded a few times. V gene TRBV7-9 combines with J gene TRBJ2-3, with D uncertain. V dropped 0 bases and J dropped 5 bases, with 3 bases sitting between them. This CDR3 is 12 amino acids long. CDR1 SEHNR and CDR2 FQNEAQ come from the germline V gene (reference sequence). The CDR3 nucleotides read TGTGCCAGCAGCTTAGCGCGAGATACGCAGTATTTT. It yields the protein CASSLARDTQYF.

By share, this clonotype ranks as medium-sized (0.01 to 0.1%). The gene calls are TRBV6-1 and TRBJ2-5; D perhaps matches TRBD1 (5 bases). The CDR3 totals 13 residues. Germline values: CDR1 MNHNS, CDR2 SASEGT. The V end lost 7 bases, the J end lost 2 bases, and 11 bases lay between the germline ends. For the CDR3, the DNA is TGTGCCAGCACCAGGGCTAAACAAGAGACCCAGTACTTC. The encoded protein is CASTRAKQETQYF.

By share of the sample, this clonotype is medium-sized. The rearrangement links TRBV5-1 to TRBJ1-1, with 8 bases identical to TRBD1. Germline V gives CDR1 SGHRS, CDR2 YFSETQ. The V segment lost 2 bases and the J segment 6 bases; nucleotides outside the gene matches: 15. CDR3 size: 17 residues. Here the CDR3 DNA reads TGCGCCAGCAGCTTCAGCGCCTCAAACAGGGGGGTCTCTGAAGCTTTCTTT. Its translation: CASSFSASNRGVSEAFF.

This clonotype is categorized as medium-sized (0.01 to 0.1%). The chain employs TRBV9 and TRBJ2-3; maybe TRBD1 (5 bases). V was clipped by 5 bases and J by 3 bases, with 13 bases between them. CDR3 length: 14 amino acids. Germline-derived CDR1 and CDR2 are SGDLS and YYNGEE. The CDR3 sequence: CASSVTAGTDTQYF. The CDR3 DNA sequence: TGTGCCAGCAGTGTTACCGCAGGGACAGATACGCAGTATTTT. The variable domain in full, with the rest retrieved from reference TRBV9 and TRBJ2-3, is DSGVTQTPKHLITATGQRVTLRCSPRSGDLSVYWYQQSLDQGLQFLIQYYNGEERAKGNILERFSAQQFPDLHSELNLSSLELGDSALYFCASSVTAGTDTQYFGPGTRLTVL.

By share, this clonotype counts as medium-sized. The chain links TRBV20-1 to TRBJ1-2; D is unresolved. This CDR3 is built from 11 residues. Germline-derived CDR1 and CDR2 are DFQATT and SNEGSKA (reference sequence). V gave up 4 bases and J gave up 0 bases, with 3 bases separating them. The CDR3 protein is CSAKSNYGYTF. The DNA of the CDR3 is TGCAGTGCTAAATCTAACTATGGCTACACCTTC.

This clonotype was recorded a few times. The genes are TRBV14 and TRBJ1-2, with D uncertain. Deletions cut 3 bases from V and 8 bases from J, with 16 bases between. In germline, CDR1 is SGHDN, CDR2 FVKESK. The CDR3 has 14 residues. CDR3 bases: TGTGCCAGCAGCCAGGCCTTACGGGGTCACGGCTACACCTTC. As protein: CASSQALRGHGYTF.

Within the sample, this clonotype is medium-sized. The chain combines TRBV3-1 with TRBJ2-7; D gene unclear. The CDR3 contains 13 residues. V lost 3 bases to trimming and J lost 4 bases, with 10 bases between them. Germline CDR1 LGHDT, CDR2 YNNKEL (reference sequence). The DNA of the CDR3 is TGTGCCAGCAGCCACCCGACCGGGTACGAGCAGTACTTC. This sequence encodes CASSHPTGYEQYF.

By sample share, this clonotype is medium-sized. The rearrangement joins TRBV27 to TRBJ1-5, with no clear D. The CDR3 sequence is 15 residues long. Germline loops: CDR1 MNHEY, CDR2 SMNVEV (reference sequence). V was clipped by 3 bases and J by 6 bases, with 15 bases between them. The CDR3 region has the DNA TGTGCCAGCAGTTTTATCGGCGGCCGGATTCAGCCCCAGCATTTT. Translation: CASSFIGGRIQPQHF.

This clonotype is labeled as medium-sized (0.01 to 0.1%). The chain combines TRBV6-1 with TRBJ1-5; D perhaps matches TRBD1 (5 bases). The germline V gene encodes CDR1 MNHNS and CDR2 SASEGT. The CDR3 spans 15 residues. V lost 6 bases to trimming and J lost 3 bases, with 15 bases between them. The CDR3 reads CASRAWGGDNQPQHF. The CDR3, as DNA: TGTGCCAGCAGAGCTTGGGGGGGAGACAATCAGCCCCAGCATTTT.

This clonotype was seen only once. V gene TRBV10-2 combines with J gene TRBJ2-5; D may be TRBD1 (5 bases). This CDR3 region has 13 residues. The V end lost 4 bases, the J end lost 4 bases, and 10 bases lay between the germline ends. The V gene's germline CDR1 is WSHSY and CDR2 SAAADI. The CDR3 sequence is CASSGGYRETQYF. The CDR3 DNA follows: TGCGCCAGCAGTGGGGGCTACAGAGAGACCCAGTACTTC.

In its sample, this clonotype was seen a few times. V and J are TRBV5-1 and TRBJ2-2; D is undetermined. Trimming removed 4 bases at V and 3 bases at J, with 7 bases between. The germline V gene has CDR1 SGHRS and CDR2 YFSETQ. The CDR3 covers 13 residues. As DNA, the CDR3 is TGCGCCAGCAGCATAGGACACACCGGGGAGCTGTTTTTT. Its protein is CASSIGHTGELFF.

By sample fraction, this clonotype is medium-sized. The rearrangement joins TRBV5-1 to TRBJ1-1; no reliable D call. Germline V gene data show CDR1 as SGHRS and CDR2 as YFSETQ. V shed 1 base and J shed 1 base, with 5 bases lying between them. The CDR3 has 13 residues. The CDR3: CASSLRRNTEAFF. The CDR3 coding sequence is TGCGCCAGCAGCTTGAGACGGAACACTGAAGCTTTCTTT.

The V and J genes are TRBV24-1 and TRBJ2-3; 9 nucleotides line up with TRBD2. This CDR3 contains 16 residues. Germline CDR1 reads KGHDR; CDR2 reads SFDVKD. The V segment lost 4 bases and the J segment 2 bases; nucleotides outside the gene matches: 6. CDR3 protein: CATSEVAGETTDTQYF. In DNA form, the CDR3 reads TGTGCCACCAGTGAGGTAGCGGGAGAAACCACAGATACGCAGTATTTT.